This T cell receptor beta chain is drawn from a study of T-cell memory formation after mild COVID-19. The overall study: Clustering of TCRs was largely donor specific.

Study-wide points: Pre-infection memory held some responding clones, suggesting pre-existing cross-reactive T cells responded. Clones that contracted clustered mainly in CM and EM if CD4+ and in EMRA if CD8+.

This clonotype was seen repeatedly, ten times or more. Its antigen remains unidentified. A 5'RACE reaction primed in the constant segment made cDNA libraries of TCR alpha and TCR beta, and these carried sample barcodes and UMIs. Via MiXCR, TCRdb re-called the 5' RACE reads, giving one row per CDR3 protein. The repertoire holds about 430,000 distinct CDR3 sequences, with 20% to 25% as singletons. The CDR3 is 12 amino acids. The germline V gene encodes CDR1 SQVTM and CDR2 ANQGSEA. V shed 4 bases and J shed 2 bases, with 6 bases lying between them. The gene calls are TRBV29-1 and TRBJ2-4; D is uncertain. The clonotype originates from an adult woman who had mild COVID-19 (a few samples of this study predate the infection). Cell type and time point are not known. Input material: PBMCs or a T cell subset sorted from them (not recorded which). In DNA form, the CDR3 reads TGCAGCGTTGTACAGACCAAAAACATTCAGTACTTC. It codes for CSVVQTKNIQYF.